What follows are 18 T cell receptor beta chains derived from one specimen sequenced in a study of T-cell memory formation after mild COVID-19. TCRdb analysed the 5' RACE reads with MiXCR anew, one entry per CDR3 protein. The sample has 550,000 to 600,000 distinct CDR3 sequences, about 20% seen once. Sequenced material: PBMCs or a T cell subset sorted from them (not recorded which). The receptors originated from an adult woman who had mild COVID-19 (a few samples of this study predate the infection). Cell type and time point are not known.

In its sample, this clonotype was seen many times. The CDR3 bases are TGTGCCAGCAGCTTAGCCAGGGGGGACACTGAAGCTTTCTTT. It codes for CASSLARGDTEAFF. This chain links TRBV7-6 with TRBJ1-1; TRBD1 matches at 7 bases. The CDR3 has 14 residues. The junction had 1 base not matched to a gene; V was cut back by 0 bases and J by 3 bases. Germline CDR1 reads SGHVS; CDR2 reads FNYEAQ. The variable domain in full, with the rest retrieved from reference TRBV7-6 and TRBJ1-1, is GAGVSQSPRYKVTKRGQDVALRCDPISGHVSLYWYRQALGQGPEFLTYFNYEAQQDKSGLPNDRFSAERPEGSISTLTIQRTEQRDSAMYRCASSLARGDTEAFFGQGTRLTVV.

This clonotype was seen a few times. The V and J genes are TRBV6-6 and TRBJ2-7; D might be TRBD2 (6 bases). The germline V gene encodes CDR1 MNHNY and CDR2 SVGAGI (reference sequence). Trimming shortened V by 4 bases and J by 2 bases, and 15 bases separated the two germline ends. The CDR3 loop spans 15 amino acids. CDR3 coding DNA: TGTGCCAGCAGTTCCCCGGACTACCTGCCCTACGAGCAGTACTTC. Protein sequence: CASSSPDYLPYEQYF.

V and J are TRBV18 and TRBJ2-7; 8 nucleotides align to TRBD1. The CDR3 has 16 residues. The germline V gene has CDR1 KGHSH and CDR2 LQKENI. J lost 4 bases, V lost 3 bases, and 11 bases had no gene match. CDR3 in amino acids: CASSPPGTGGVYEQYF. In DNA, the CDR3 is TGTGCCAGCTCACCCCCCGGGACAGGAGGGGTTTACGAGCAGTACTTC.

This clonotype was found a few times. This chain joins TRBV7-8 and TRBJ1-1, with TRBD1 matching 11 bases. V was pared by 6 bases and J by 3 bases, with 6 bases of the junction left unmatched. CDR1 is SGHVS and CDR2 is FQNEAQ in the germline V gene. CDR3 length: 15 amino acids. The CDR3 DNA reads as TGTGCCAGCAGGGGACAGGGGGGGTCGGACACTGAAGCTTTCTTT. This encodes CASRGQGGSDTEAFF.

The rearrangement uses TRBV5-4 and TRBJ2-2, with D tentatively TRBD1 (5 bases). Germline V gene lookup returns CDR1 SGHNT and CDR2 YYREEE (reference sequence). This CDR3 comprises 13 residues. Trimming cost V 4 bases and J 7 bases, with 11 bases left between them. CDR3 protein: CASSSWGHGELFF. The DNA of the CDR3 is TGTGCCAGCAGCAGCTGGGGCCACGGGGAGCTGTTTTTT.

The V and J genes are TRBV7-2 and TRBJ2-5; D gene unclear. Trimming stripped 2 bases from V and 3 bases from J, with 7 bases between. CDR3 length: 13 residues. The germline V gene has CDR1 SGHTA and CDR2 FQGNSA. CDR3 nucleotide sequence: TGTGCCAGCAGCTTAATGTCTGAAGAGACCCAGTACTTC. It encodes CASSLMSEETQYF.

Ten or more counts support this clonotype. J is TRBJ2-3 and V is TRBV5-1; the D call may be TRBD1 or TRBD2 (5 bases each). Germline V lookup: CDR1 SGHRS, CDR2 YFSETQ. V was clipped by 2 bases and J by 0 bases, with 16 bases between them. The CDR3 is 17 residues long. The CDR3 bases are TGCGCCAGCAGCTTAGCGGCAGGGACCCTTAGCACAGATACGCAGTATTTT. Translating it yields CASSLAAGTLSTDTQYF.

The V call is TRBV28, the J call TRBJ2-7; 12 positions match TRBD2. CDR1 and CDR2 (germline): MDHEN, SYDVKM. After removal of 6 bases from V and 2 bases from J, the junction contained 5 bases not matched to a gene. The CDR3 contains 15 residues. In DNA, the CDR3 is TGTGCCAGCAGAAGGACTAGCGGGGTGACCTACGAGCAGTACTTC. Its translation: CASRRTSGVTYEQYF. Drawing the rest from reference TRBV28 and TRBJ2-7, the complete variable domain is DVKVTQSSRYLVKRTGEKVFLECVQDMDHENMFWYRQDPGLGLRLIYFSYDVKMKEKGDIPEGYSVSREKKERFSLILESASTNQTSMYLCASRRTSGVTYEQYFGPGTRLTVT.

This clonotype showed up many times. The gene calls are TRBV5-6 and TRBJ1-5; D unresolved. Trimming shortened V by 4 bases and J by 2 bases, and 16 bases separated the two germline ends. The germline CDR1 and CDR2 sequences are SGHDT and YYEEEE. The CDR3 runs to 16 residues. In DNA, the CDR3 is TGTGCCAGCAGCCGCGGATTTGGAAGGGGCAATCAGCCCCAGCATTTT. Protein sequence: CASSRGFGRGNQPQHF.

The V call is TRBV5-1, the J call TRBJ1-3; D is unresolved. The CDR3 totals 14 residues. The germline gives CDR1 SGHRS, CDR2 YFSETQ. V was cut by 2 bases and J by 3 bases, with 9 bases left in between. The CDR3 nucleotides read TGCGCCAGCAGCTTTCCGTCGGATGGAAACACCATATATTTT. The encoded protein is CASSFPSDGNTIYF.

The chain employs TRBV20-1 and TRBJ2-3; D possibly matches TRBD1 or TRBD2 (6 bases each). The CDR3 spans 15 residues. Trimming cost V 3 bases and J 2 bases, with 15 bases left between them. Germline V gene data show CDR1 as DFQATT and CDR2 as SNEGSKA (reference sequence). CDR3 nucleotides: TGCAGTGCTAGTGGGGGGCGGCCTTACACAGATACGCAGTATTTT. Translating it yields CSASGGRPYTDTQYF.

The rearrangement joins TRBV11-2 to TRBJ2-1, with D tentatively TRBD2 (7 bases). CDR1 is SGHAT, CDR2 FQNNGV, per germline. With 5 bases removed from V and 4 bases from J, the gap between germline ends came to 15 bases. The length of the CDR3 is 15 residues. CDR3: CASSPRGALYNEQFF. The CDR3 nucleotides are TGTGCCAGCAGCCCCCGGGGGGCCCTATACAATGAGCAGTTCTTC.

The table lists this clonotype with many counts. The V call is TRBV27, the J call TRBJ2-7; 8 nucleotides line up with TRBD2. The trim removed 1 base at V and 1 base at J, leaving 3 bases unmatched. The CDR3 spans 15 residues. The germline gives CDR1 MNHEY, CDR2 SMNVEV (reference sequence). The CDR3 DNA reads TGTGCCAGCAGTTTATTAGCGGGGTCTTCCTACGAGCAGTACTTC. Protein sequence: CASSLLAGSSYEQYF.

This rearrangement joins TRBV7-2 to TRBJ2-5, with D maybe TRBD2 (6 bases). V was shortened by 7 bases and J by 0 bases, with 18 bases between the two germline ends. The CDR3 spans 16 residues. The germline V gene has CDR1 SGHTA and CDR2 FQGNSA. CDR3 bases: TGTGCCAGCAACCCAGGTTGGGGCGGGAACCAAGAGACCCAGTACTTC. Translation gives CASNPGWGGNQETQYF. Together with reference TRBV7-2 and TRBJ2-5, the CDR3 gives the full variable domain: GAGVSQSPSNKVTEKGKDVELRCDPISGHTALYWYRQSLGQGLEFLIYFQGNSAPDKSGLPSDRFSAERTGGSVSTLTIQRTQQEDSAVYLCASNPGWGGNQETQYFGPGTRLLVL.

V is TRBV7-9 and J is TRBJ2-3; 11 bases map to TRBD2. Germline trimming cut 3 bases from V and 3 bases from J; bases unmatched to any gene: 11. Germline values: CDR1 SEHNR, CDR2 FQNEAQ (reference sequence). There are 18 residues in the CDR3. The CDR3 is CASSFPSGRPAGTDTQYF. DNA of the CDR3: TGTGCCAGCAGCTTCCCTAGCGGGAGGCCCGCGGGGACAGATACGCAGTATTTT. Full variable domain (missing parts from reference TRBV7-9 and TRBJ2-3): DTGVSQNPRHKITKRGQNVTFRCDPISEHNRLYWYRQTLGQGPEFLTYFQNEAQLEKSRLLSDRFSAERPKGSFSTLEIQRTEQGDSAMYLCASSFPSGRPAGTDTQYFGPGTRLTVL.

This CDR3 is CASSLAGSYSYEQYF. The CDR3 nucleotides read TGCGCCAGCAGCTTGGCGGGTTCCTACTCCTACGAGCAGTACTTC. The rearrangement uses TRBV5-1 and TRBJ2-7; D not resolved. The length of the CDR3 is 15 residues. Germline CDR1 and CDR2: SGHRS and YFSETQ. Trimming left V 0 bases short and J 0 bases short, with 10 bases between.

There are many counts of this clonotype. V gene TRBV7-2 combines with J gene TRBJ2-1; TRBD2 matches 15 bases. The length of the CDR3 is 17 residues. V lost 7 bases, J lost 8 bases, and 12 bases stayed unmatched. Germline loops: CDR1 SGHTA, CDR2 FQGNSA. The CDR3 sequence: CASNSPRGTSGRYEQFF. CDR3 bases: TGTGCCAGCAACTCCCCCCGGGGGACTAGCGGGAGGTATGAGCAGTTCTTC. The full variable domain, rest sourced from reference TRBV7-2 and TRBJ2-1, is GAGVSQSPSNKVTEKGKDVELRCDPISGHTALYWYRQSLGQGLEFLIYFQGNSAPDKSGLPSDRFSAERTGGSVSTLTIQRTQQEDSAVYLCASNSPRGTSGRYEQFFGPGTRLTVL.

This chain joins TRBV9 and TRBJ1-4; D remains unclear. Germline V gives CDR1 SGDLS, CDR2 YYNGEE. Deletions cut 4 bases from V and 0 bases from J, with 13 bases between. CDR3 length: 16 amino acids. In nucleotides, the CDR3 is TGTGCCAGCAGCCCCGGAGAATATGCAACTAATGAAAAACTGTTTTTT. Protein sequence: CASSPGEYATNEKLFF.